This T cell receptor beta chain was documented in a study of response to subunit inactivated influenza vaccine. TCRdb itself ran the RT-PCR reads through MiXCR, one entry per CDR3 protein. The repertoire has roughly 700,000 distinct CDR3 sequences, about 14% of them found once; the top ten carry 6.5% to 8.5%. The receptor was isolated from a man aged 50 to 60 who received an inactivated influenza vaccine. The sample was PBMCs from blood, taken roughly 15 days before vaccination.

CDR3 nucleotides: TGTGCCTGGAGTGAGCAGCTTAATCAGCCCCAGCATTTT. Translation gives CAWSEQLNQPQHF. The chain couples TRBV30 to TRBJ1-5; unclear D gene. V was clipped by 1 base and J by 4 bases, with 8 bases between them. This CDR3 is 13 amino acids long. Germline-derived CDR1 and CDR2 are GTSNPN and SVGIG (reference sequence). Drawing the rest from reference TRBV30 and TRBJ1-5, the complete variable domain is SQTIHQWPATLVQPVGSPLSLECTVEGTSNPNLYWYRQAAGRGLQLLFYSVGIGQISSEVPQNLSASRPQDRQFILSSKKLLLSDSGFYLCAWSEQLNQPQHFGDGTRLSIL.